One and the same sample provided the 25 T cell receptor beta chains below, sequenced in a study of T cells in Graves' hyperthyroidism and ophthalmopathy. It was RNA transcripts that yielded the amplified TCR beta CDR3 regions. RT-PCR in the first round (using the HTBI primer set) targeted the TCR CDR3. TCRdb re-derived calls from the multiplex PCR reads in MiXCR, one entry per CDR3 protein. Among approximately 200,000 distinct CDR3 sequences listed, 18% were seen once. The sequencing input was blood. These receptors were obtained from a man aged 40-49 years with Graves' hyperthyroidism.

This clonotype was observed many times. V gene TRBV7-9 combines with J gene TRBJ2-3; D might be TRBD1 (6 bases). The CDR3 contains 17 residues. Germline CDR1 is SEHNR and CDR2 is FQNEAQ (reference sequence). V was shortened by 4 bases and J by 2 bases, with 19 bases between the two germline ends. CDR3 loop: CASSSGLFTGNTDTQYF. Written as DNA, the CDR3 is TGTGCCAGCAGCTCCGGTCTTTTTACAGGGAACACAGATACGCAGTATTTT.

This clonotype was found many times. The genes are TRBV20-1 and TRBJ1-5; TRBD1 aligns across 7 bases. This CDR3 contains 12 residues. V shed 8 bases, J shed 2 bases, and the junction held 3 bases outside the gene matches. Germline V CDR1 and CDR2: DFQATT, SNEGSKA (reference sequence). In nucleotides, the CDR3 is TGCAGTCTTACAGGGGGCAATCAGCCCCAGCATTTT. This codes for CSLTGGNQPQHF.

The sample holds a few counts of this clonotype. The genes are TRBV19 and TRBJ1-1, with 12 bases identical to TRBD1. Trimming removed 3 bases from V and 1 base from J; junction bases left unmatched: 9. CDR1 and CDR2 (germline): LNHDA, SQIVND (reference sequence). The CDR3 is 18 residues long. The chain's CDR3 is CASSMGDRGPTRNTEAFF. The DNA for the CDR3 is TGTGCCAGTAGTATGGGGGACAGGGGGCCGACCAGGAACACTGAAGCTTTCTTT.

This clonotype was counted many times. The chain couples TRBV6-1 to TRBJ1-2; 7 nucleotides match TRBD1. J gave up 10 bases and V 5 bases, and 7 bases lay outside the gene matches. Germline assignment: CDR1 MNHNS and CDR2 SASEGT. CDR3 length: 12 residues. The CDR3 DNA follows: TGTGCCAGCAGTAGGGGGGACAGCGACTACACCTTC. It specifies CASSRGDSDYTF.

The rearrangement uses TRBV20-1 and TRBJ1-1; TRBD1 matches at 7 bases. Per the germline V gene, CDR1 is DFQATT and CDR2 is SNEGSKA (reference sequence). This CDR3 is 14 amino acids long. V trimming: 1 base; J trimming: 0 bases; junction bases outside the gene matches: 2. The CDR3 region has the DNA TGCAGTGCTAGAGCGGGACAGATGAACACTGAAGCTTTCTTT. Its translation: CSARAGQMNTEAFF.

This clonotype was recorded at least ten times. CDR3: CASSLNTNYGYTF. The DNA for the CDR3 is TGTGCCAGCAGTTTAAATACTAACTATGGCTACACCTTC. J is TRBJ1-2 and V is TRBV28, with D unresolved. This CDR3 has 13 amino acids. Trimming pared 2 bases from V and 0 bases from J, leaving 4 bases between. Germline assignment: CDR1 MDHEN and CDR2 SYDVKM.

This clonotype has a count of ten or more. The chain employs TRBV5-5 and TRBJ1-4; D might be TRBD1 (6 bases). V was shortened by 0 bases and J by 6 bases, with 9 bases between the two germline ends. The CDR3 is 14 amino acids. The germline CDR1 and CDR2 sequences are SGHKS and YYEKEE (reference sequence). The chain's CDR3 is CASSLVAGDEKLFF. Written as DNA, the CDR3 is TGTGCCAGCAGCTTGGTGGCAGGGGATGAAAAACTGTTTTTT.

This clonotype was seen repeatedly, ten times or more. The CDR3 region has the DNA TGCAGTGCTAACTCCCATGGGACAGGGGGCTCGAACACTGAAGCTTTCTTT. It specifies CSANSHGTGGSNTEAFF. The rearrangement joins TRBV20-1 to TRBJ1-1; TRBD1 aligns across 12 bases. Germline V lookup: CDR1 DFQATT, CDR2 SNEGSKA (reference sequence). V shed 4 bases and J 1 base; nucleotides not matched to a gene: 10. The CDR3 is made up of 17 amino acids.

The gene calls are TRBV4-2 and TRBJ2-3; D remains unclear. Germline V CDR1 and CDR2: LGHNA, YNFKEQ. The CDR3 covers 16 residues. V lost 4 bases and J lost 6, with 20 bases in between. In DNA, the CDR3 is TGTGCCAGCAGCCCGCGCAACTCCGTACCGTTGGATACGCAGTATTTT. It yields the protein CASSPRNSVPLDTQYF.

This clonotype was observed many times. The chain has TRBV5-1 and TRBJ2-1; 7 bases are shared with TRBD1. Germline loops: CDR1 SGHRS, CDR2 YFSETQ. V lost 0 bases, J lost 8 bases, and 5 bases stayed unmatched. The CDR3 is 14 amino acids. The CDR3, as DNA: TGCGCCAGCAGCTTGGGACAGGGTCACGATGAGCAGTTCTTC. Translated: CASSLGQGHDEQFF.

This clonotype was counted at least ten times. The chain couples TRBV3-1 to TRBJ2-5; tentative D call: TRBD2 (6 bases). This CDR3 region has 12 residues. Trimming cost V 5 bases and J 5 bases, with 9 bases left between them. Looked up from germline, CDR1 is LGHDT and CDR2 is YNNKEL (reference sequence). In DNA form, the CDR3 reads TGTGCCAGCAGCGGGACTGGGGAGACCCAGTACTTC. This codes for CASSGTGETQYF.

This clonotype was seen repeatedly, ten times or more. The chain carries TRBV11-2 and TRBJ2-3; D not certain. The germline V and J ends were trimmed by 5 bases and 6 bases, with 12 bases remaining between them. The CDR3 totals 13 residues. Germline values: CDR1 SGHAT, CDR2 FQNNGV. CDR3 residues: CASSSNIVDTQYF. CDR3 DNA sequence: TGTGCCAGCAGCAGCAATATAGTGGATACGCAGTATTTT.

V gene TRBV20-1 combines with J gene TRBJ2-7, with 11 nucleotides matching TRBD1. Germline-derived CDR1 and CDR2 are DFQATT and SNEGSKA (reference sequence). The junction had 7 bases not matched to a gene; V was cut back by 5 bases and J by 7 bases. This CDR3 has 13 amino acids. DNA for the CDR3: TGCAGTGCTCCGGACAGGGGGCACTTTGAGCAGTACTTC. Its protein product is CSAPDRGHFEQYF.

This clonotype was seen ten or more times. This chain joins TRBV7-2 and TRBJ2-5, with D hard to call. V was shortened by 5 bases and J by 5 bases, with 15 bases between the two germline ends. The CDR3 consists of 14 residues. Germline V gene data show CDR1 as SGHTA and CDR2 as FQGNSA. The CDR3 spells CASSIKSGFETQYF. DNA of the CDR3: TGTGCCAGCAGCATTAAGTCTGGGTTTGAGACCCAGTACTTC. Variable domain in full (rest from reference TRBV7-2 and TRBJ2-5): GAGVSQSPSNKVTEKGKDVELRCDPISGHTALYWYRQSLGQGLEFLIYFQGNSAPDKSGLPSDRFSAERTGGSVSTLTIQRTQQEDSAVYLCASSIKSGFETQYFGPGTRLLVL.

As regards this clonotype: A much larger clone sits a single nucleotide away, making a read error possible. The V call is TRBV6-2 or TRBV6-3, the J call TRBJ1-2; D gene ambiguous. Looked up from germline, CDR1 is MNHEY and CDR2 is SVGEGT. V lost 5 bases, J lost 6 bases, and 16 bases lay in between. The CDR3 sequence is 14 residues long. The CDR3 bases are TGTGCCAGCAGTGACGGGGTGTCGGGGAATGGCTACACCTTC. Protein: CASSDGVSGNGYTF.

This clonotype was seen at least ten times. The rearrangement uses TRBV7-2 and TRBJ2-3; TRBD2 aligns across 9 bases. The CDR3 spans 17 residues. Germline loops: CDR1 SGHTA, CDR2 FQGNSA. J lost 3 bases, V lost 5 bases, and 12 bases had no gene match. The CDR3 loop is CASSRGGRGGITDTQYF. CDR3 nucleotide sequence: TGTGCCAGCAGCCGAGGTGGGCGGGGGGGTATAACAGATACGCAGTATTTT.

This clonotype was seen at least ten times. V gene TRBV5-1 combines with J gene TRBJ2-3, with D tentatively TRBD2 (5 bases). This CDR3 contains 14 residues. CDR1 is SGHRS and CDR2 is YFSETQ in the germline V gene. With 1 base removed from V and 2 bases from J, the gap between germline ends came to 8 bases. In DNA form, the CDR3 reads TGCGCCAGCAGCTTGAGACTACCCACAGATACGCAGTATTTT. Its translation is CASSLRLPTDTQYF. Together with reference TRBV5-1 and TRBJ2-3, the CDR3 gives the full variable domain: KAGVTQTPRYLIKTRGQQVTLSCSPISGHRSVSWYQQTPGQGLQFLFEYFSETQRNKGNFPGRFSGRQFSNSRSEMNVSTLELGDSALYLCASSLRLPTDTQYFGPGTRLTVL.

This clonotype was seen many times. In DNA, the CDR3 is TGTGCCAGCAGTTACCGGGACGGGAGCTCCTACGAGCAGTACTTC. Its translation: CASSYRDGSSYEQYF. The chain is built from TRBV28 and TRBJ2-7, with D possibly TRBD2 on 6 matching bases. The CDR3 totals 15 residues. Germline loops: CDR1 MDHEN, CDR2 SYDVKM. V dropped 4 bases and J dropped 0 bases, with 13 bases sitting between them.

This clonotype was recorded at least ten times. V usage is TRBV2 and J usage is TRBJ2-7, with D perhaps being TRBD1 or TRBD2 (5 bases each). V lost 4 bases and J lost 2, with 12 bases in between. This CDR3 comprises 14 residues. Germline V gene lookup returns CDR1 SNHLY and CDR2 FYNNEI. CDR3 in DNA: TGTGCCAGCAGTGTCCGGGACGGCCCCTACGAGCAGTACTTC. It translates to CASSVRDGPYEQYF.

This clonotype showed up many times. The rearrangement joins TRBV7-2 to TRBJ2-7; TRBD1 is a possible D gene (6 bases). V was pared by 3 bases and J by 6 bases, with 18 bases between. Germline V CDR1 and CDR2: SGHTA, FQGNSA. The CDR3 covers 15 residues. The CDR3 is CASSFTGIQGSEQYF. CDR3 coding DNA: TGTGCCAGCAGCTTTACCGGCATACAGGGCTCCGAGCAGTACTTC.

This clonotype was recorded many times. This chain uses TRBV20-1 with TRBJ1-1; D is unresolved. The length of the CDR3 is 13 residues. Germline V CDR1 and CDR2: DFQATT, SNEGSKA (reference sequence). V was pared by 4 bases and J by 0 bases, with 9 bases between. For the CDR3, the DNA is TGCAGTGCTATTGGCCCCATGAACACTGAAGCTTTCTTT. The encoded protein is CSAIGPMNTEAFF.

V usage is TRBV9 and J usage is TRBJ2-6; D could derive from TRBD1 or TRBD2 (5 bases each). CDR3 length: 18 residues. Trimming cost V 4 bases and J 0 bases, with 17 bases left between them. Germline loops: CDR1 SGDLS, CDR2 YYNGEE. The CDR3 DNA sequence: TGTGCCAGCAGCCTACAGAAGGGGAGCTACTCTGGGGCCAACGTCCTGACTTTC. Its translation is CASSLQKGSYSGANVLTF.

This clonotype showed up many times. The chain has TRBV28 and TRBJ2-3, with D hard to call. There are 15 residues in the CDR3. V shed 3 bases and J shed 1 base, with 11 bases lying between them. CDR1 is MDHEN and CDR2 is SYDVKM in the germline V gene. The DNA of the CDR3 is TGTGCCAGCAGTTTGGGAACAGTACGCACAGATACGCAGTATTTT. Amino acid sequence: CASSLGTVRTDTQYF.

Ten or more counts support this clonotype. The CDR3 here is CASSTTGDSNQPQHF. The DNA for the CDR3 is TGTGCCAGCAGTACCACAGGGGATAGCAATCAGCCCCAGCATTTT. The genes are TRBV6-1 and TRBJ1-5, with 7 bases matching TRBD1. The germline V gene has CDR1 MNHNS and CDR2 SASEGT. The CDR3 is made up of 15 amino acids. The junction had 4 bases not matched to a gene; V was cut back by 5 bases and J by 0 bases.

The chain has TRBV12-3 or TRBV12-4 and TRBJ2-3; 14 nucleotides agree with TRBD2. The CDR3 spans 19 residues. The junction had 13 bases not matched to a gene; V was cut back by 5 bases and J by 3 bases. The CDR3 loop reads CASSSLGGLAGGRTDTQYF. The CDR3 coding sequence is TGTGCCAGCAGTAGCCTGGGAGGACTAGCGGGAGGACGAACAGATACGCAGTATTTT.